Only a few counts were recorded for the clone carrying this T cell receptor beta chain. Its antigen remains unidentified. These data are taken from a study of blood T cells in healthy people across ages. There are 11 residues in the CDR3. Losses at the gene ends were 6 bases for V and 4 bases for J; bases not matched to a gene: 2. Per the germline V gene, CDR1 is SQVTM and CDR2 is ANQGSEA. Through a sample-barcoded 5' primer and a J-beta primer mix, a second PCR was run for 7 to 11 cycles. TCRdb independently ran MiXCR on the 5' RACE reads; one entry per CDR3 protein. The sample includes 1.5 million to 1.9 million distinct CDR3 sequences, roughly two fifths of them seen just once. Study results and caveats: Measured against age, TCR beta diversity per million T cells decreased in a roughly linear manner. Researchers judged that diversity estimates from one million T cells fell short of true values.

V and J are TRBV29-1 and TRBJ2-5, with TRBD1 matching over 7 bases. The TCR sequence derives from a young woman in good health. Sequencing was performed on blood. The CDR3 protein is CSVRTGETQYF. CDR3 in DNA: TGCAGCGTAAGGACAGGAGAGACCCAGTACTTC. Together with reference TRBV29-1 and TRBJ2-5, the CDR3 gives the full variable domain: SAVISQKPSRDICQRGTSLTIQCQVDSQVTMMFWYRQQPGQSLTLIATANQGSEATYESGFVIDKFPISRPNLTFSTLTVSNMSPEDSSIYLCSVRTGETQYFGPGTRLLVL.